What follows are 27 T cell receptor beta chains derived from one specimen sequenced in a study of beta chain features in type 1 diabetes. Study conclusions and caveats: Across all four CD4+ subsets, people with type 1 diabetes showed modestly shorter TCRB CDR3s.

The antigens these receptors bind are not known. The isolated RNA, all of it, was reverse transcribed, so expressed TCRB transcripts were what got sequenced. Only in-frame clones appear in the TCRdb table, and some are missing; sequencing was by immunoSEQ multiplex PCR. The sample shows under 300,000 clones, 11% to 15% of them seen only once. Sample: naive CD4+ T cells from blood. The receptors come from a man aged 25 to 40 with type 1 diabetes.

The chain combines TRBV5-1 with TRBJ2-1; 7 nucleotides align to TRBD2. The CDR3 runs to 15 residues. Per the germline V gene, CDR1 is SGHRS and CDR2 is YFSETQ. With V trimmed by 4 bases and J by 0 bases, 4 bases remained unmatched. Written as DNA, the CDR3 is TGCGCCAGCAGCCCCCGGGGGGACTCCTACAATGAGCAGTTCTTC. It encodes CASSPRGDSYNEQFF.

This chain links TRBV6-1 with TRBJ2-5; tentatively, D is TRBD2 (6 bases). This CDR3 spans 14 amino acids. Germline V gene data show CDR1 as MNHNS and CDR2 as SASEGT. Trimming stripped 7 bases from V and 0 bases from J, with 12 bases between. CDR3 coding DNA: TGTGCCAGCACCCACCGGGAGTACCAAGAGACCCAGTACTTC. Protein sequence: CASTHREYQETQYF.

This clone has more than one count but fewer than ten. The J gene is TRBJ2-1, the V gene TRBV7-2, with 12 positions matching TRBD2. V lost 5 bases, J lost 7 bases, and 6 bases stayed unmatched. Germline CDR1 SGHTA, CDR2 FQGNSA. The length of the CDR3 is 15 residues. The CDR3 sequence: CASSLWTSGTNEQFF. CDR3 nucleotide sequence: TGTGCCAGCAGCCTCTGGACTAGCGGGACAAATGAGCAGTTCTTC.

This clone was observed a handful of times. The rearrangement joins TRBV10-3 to TRBJ1-2; tentatively, D is TRBD1 (5 bases). Per the germline V gene, CDR1 is ENHRY and CDR2 is SYGVKD. This CDR3 is 13 amino acids long. The V and J ends lost 5 bases and 8 bases respectively, with 15 bases between them. CDR3 loop: CAISPGQGEGYTF. In DNA, the CDR3 is TGTGCCATCAGTCCCGGGCAGGGTGAAGGCTACACCTTC.

This rearrangement joins TRBV25-1 to TRBJ2-7; 8 bases align to TRBD2. The CDR3 consists of 14 residues. In germline, CDR1 is MGHDK, CDR2 SYGVNS. With V trimmed by 5 bases and J by 2 bases, 5 bases remained unmatched. As DNA, the CDR3 is TGTGCCAGCAGTAAGCTAGCGGGTGCCTACGAGCAGTACTTC. Translated, it gives CASSKLAGAYEQYF.

The chain uses TRBV11-3 and TRBJ2-1; 10 positions match TRBD1. CDR1 is SGHNT and CDR2 is YENEEA in the germline V gene. This CDR3 spans 15 amino acids. J gave up 6 bases and V 5 bases, and 7 bases lay outside the gene matches. CDR3: CASSRDRGSVNEQFF. The DNA of the CDR3 is TGTGCCAGCAGCCGGGACAGGGGATCAGTCAATGAGCAGTTCTTC.

This clone was seen a handful of times. The chain carries TRBV29-1 and TRBJ1-5; TRBD1 agrees at 8 bases. The trim removed 6 bases at V and 7 bases at J, leaving 8 bases unmatched. Germline V gene lookup returns CDR1 SQVTM and CDR2 ANQGSEA. This CDR3 is 13 amino acids long. The CDR3 bases are TGCAGCGTGGCGCCGGACAGGGTCCAGCCCCAGCATTTT. Translated: CSVAPDRVQPQHF.

The chain has TRBV20-1 and TRBJ1-2, with D possibly matching TRBD1 (6 bases). Per the germline V gene, CDR1 is DFQATT and CDR2 is SNEGSKA (reference sequence). The CDR3 extends over 11 amino acids. V was trimmed by 5 bases and J by 4 bases, leaving 8 bases between them. The CDR3, as DNA: TGCAGTGCTTCGGACAGCTATGGCTACACCTTC. Its translation is CSASDSYGYTF.

This clone was detected a few times. The rearrangement joins TRBV7-2 to TRBJ1-1; D unresolved. The CDR3 has 14 residues. Germline-derived CDR1 and CDR2 are SGHTA and FQGNSA. V was trimmed by 1 base and J by 1 base, leaving 7 bases between them. DNA for the CDR3: TGTGCCAGCAGCTTAGTTGCCGGGAACACTGAAGCTTTCTTT. It translates to CASSLVAGNTEAFF. The full variable domain, in which reference TRBV7-2 and TRBJ1-1 provide the parts outside the CDR3, is GAGVSQSPSNKVTEKGKDVELRCDPISGHTALYWYRQSLGQGLEFLIYFQGNSAPDKSGLPSDRFSAERTGGSVSTLTIQRTQQEDSAVYLCASSLVAGNTEAFFGQGTRLTVV.

This clone has only a few counts. The gene calls are TRBV7-2 and TRBJ2-3, with 12 bases matching TRBD2. Per germline, CDR1 SGHTA and CDR2 FQGNSA. CDR3 length equals 16 residues. V was clipped by 1 base and J by 6 bases; unmatched bases: 5. In DNA, the CDR3 is TGTGCCAGCAGCTTAGGACTAGCGGGAGTCGGGGATACGCAGTATTTT. Translated: CASSLGLAGVGDTQYF.

The rearrangement links TRBV7-9 to TRBJ2-7; possible D gene TRBD1, 6 bases. CDR1 is SEHNR, CDR2 FQNEAQ, per germline (reference sequence). CDR3 size: 15 residues. Trimming removed 5 bases at V and 1 base at J, with 15 bases between. The CDR3 protein is CASSRLATGSYEQYF. CDR3 DNA: TGTGCCAGCAGCCGTCTGGCCACAGGGTCCTACGAGCAGTACTTC.

The gene calls are TRBV5-1 and TRBJ1-2; D call uncertain. V was shortened by 0 bases and J by 2 bases, with 8 bases between the two germline ends. The length of the CDR3 is 14 residues. Germline V gene sequence: CDR1 SGHRS, CDR2 YFSETQ. The CDR3 sequence: CASSLGRPNYGYTF. The CDR3 DNA reads TGCGCCAGCAGCTTGGGCAGGCCGAACTATGGCTACACCTTC.

This rearrangement joins TRBV19 to TRBJ1-1, with a tentative D call TRBD1 (5 bases). CDR3 size: 15 residues. Germline lookup yields CDR1 LNHDA and CDR2 SQIVND (reference sequence). Trimming stripped 10 bases from V and 11 bases from J, with 29 bases between. CDR3 region: CATTGSGLGEHRAFF. The CDR3 bases are TGTGCCACCACGGGCTCAGGGTTAGGGGAACATCGGGCTTTCTTT.

This clone has just a few counts. The chain employs TRBV9 and TRBJ2-1; D unresolved. V shed 0 bases and J shed 5 bases, with 6 bases lying between them. Germline-derived CDR1 and CDR2 are SGDLS and YYNGEE. The CDR3 extends over 13 amino acids. The CDR3 protein is CASSVGAHNEQFF. The CDR3 DNA sequence: TGTGCCAGCAGCGTAGGGGCTCACAATGAGCAGTTCTTC.

The chain combines TRBV30 with TRBJ2-1, with D possibly TRBD2 on 6 matching bases. Trimming removed 4 bases at V and 4 bases at J, with 14 bases between. Germline-derived CDR1 and CDR2 are GTSNPN and SVGIG (reference sequence). The CDR3 consists of 14 residues. CDR3 protein: CAWNGGKLYNEQFF. The CDR3 bases are TGTGCCTGGAATGGCGGGAAACTTTACAATGAGCAGTTCTTC.

This clone has a count of ten or more. The genes are TRBV23-1 and TRBJ2-1; D is unresolved. TRBV23-1 is an open reading frame whose function is uncertain. This CDR3 is built from 10 residues. Trimming stripped 8 bases from V and 5 bases from J, with 4 bases between. CDR3 bases: TGCGCCAGCTCGGACAATGAGCAGTTCTTC. It yields the protein CASSDNEQFF.

CDR3 bases: TGCAGCGGATTCCAAAGCCCCCAAGAGACCCAGTACTTC. Translated: CSGFQSPQETQYF. The chain has TRBV29-1 and TRBJ2-5; D remains unclear. The germline V gene encodes CDR1 SQVTM and CDR2 ANQGSEA. This CDR3 has 13 residues. The V and J ends lost 7 bases and 1 base respectively, with 13 bases between them. The entire variable domain, with the rest obtained from reference TRBV29-1 and TRBJ2-5, is as follows: SAVISQKPSRDICQRGTSLTIQCQVDSQVTMMFWYRQQPGQSLTLIATANQGSEATYESGFVIDKFPISRPNLTFSTLTVSNMSPEDSSIYLCSGFQSPQETQYFGPGTRLLVL.

This clone was counted only a few times. The chain combines TRBV19 with TRBJ1-5, with 7 bases matching TRBD1. Germline-derived CDR1 and CDR2 are LNHDA and SQIVND (reference sequence). The CDR3 spans 15 residues. V trimming: 7 bases; J trimming: 6 bases; junction bases outside the gene matches: 12. This chain's CDR3 is CASIRTGDSGQPQHF. The CDR3 region has the DNA TGTGCCAGTATCAGAACCGGGGACAGCGGTCAGCCCCAGCATTTT.

This sequence joins TRBV5-4 and TRBJ2-1; TRBD1 might be the D (5 bases). Germline V gene lookup returns CDR1 SGHNT and CDR2 YYREEE (reference sequence). Trimming took off 4 bases at V and 3 bases at J, with 14 bases between the two ends. This CDR3 has 15 amino acids. CDR3 residues: CASSIPRANYNEQFF. In nucleotides, the CDR3 is TGTGCCAGCAGCATACCCAGGGCGAACTACAATGAGCAGTTCTTC.

This rearrangement joins TRBV5-1 to TRBJ2-7; the match to TRBD1 covers 10 bases. There are 15 residues in the CDR3. Per germline, CDR1 SGHRS and CDR2 YFSETQ. V shed 3 bases and J 5 bases; nucleotides not matched to a gene: 8. For the CDR3, the DNA is TGCGCCAGCAGCTCAACCGGGACAGGGGATGACGAGCAGTACTTC. As protein: CASSSTGTGDDEQYF.

This clone occurred a few times. The chain is built from TRBV7-8 and TRBJ1-4; TRBD1 is a possible D gene (5 bases). Trimming stripped 4 bases from V and 8 bases from J, with 20 bases between. The CDR3 totals 16 residues. Germline assignment: CDR1 SGHVS and CDR2 FQNEAQ. CDR3 amino acids: CASSYRPGLKKEKLFF. CDR3 bases: TGTGCCAGCAGCTACCGGCCGGGACTCAAGAAGGAAAAACTGTTTTTT.

The CDR3 loop reads CASSESRRPGVYEQYF. DNA for the CDR3: TGTGCCAGCAGTGAATCCAGACGGCCGGGGGTCTACGAGCAGTACTTC. The chain joins TRBV25-1 to TRBJ2-7; the D gene is possibly TRBD2 (6 bases). Trimming stripped 1 base from V and 3 bases from J, with 16 bases between. Germline CDR1 and CDR2: MGHDK and SYGVNS. The CDR3 contains 16 residues.

This clone was seen more than once but under ten times. The chain carries TRBV6-4 and TRBJ2-3; 8 bases are a match to TRBD1. The CDR3 is 14 amino acids. V shed 5 bases and J 5 bases; nucleotides not matched to a gene: 6. Per the germline V gene, CDR1 is MRHNA and CDR2 is SNTAGT. The CDR3 loop reads CASSPGQGGDTQYF. The CDR3 nucleotides read TGTGCCAGCAGTCCCGGACAGGGTGGAGATACGCAGTATTTT.

This clone was found a few times. The chain is built from TRBV12-5 and TRBJ1-1; tentative D call: TRBD1 (5 bases). In germline, CDR1 is LGHNT, CDR2 FRNRAP. Trimming took off 5 bases at V and 5 bases at J, with 12 bases between the two ends. The CDR3 extends over 13 amino acids. CDR3 in DNA: TGTGCTAGTGGTCTACAGGAACGGACTGAAGCTTTCTTT. Amino acids: CASGLQERTEAFF.

The CDR3 spells CASSGFRGLSEKLFF. CDR3 DNA: TGTGCCAGCAGTGGATTCAGGGGGCTGAGCGAAAAACTGTTTTTT. The chain links TRBV2 to TRBJ1-4; 8 nucleotides agree with TRBD1. The CDR3 length is 15 residues. Germline V lookup: CDR1 SNHLY, CDR2 FYNNEI. The V and J ends lost 4 bases and 8 bases, in that order; junction bases with no gene match: 9.

This clone was seen only a few times. The chain employs TRBV5-1 and TRBJ2-7, with TRBD1 identical over 8 bases. V lost 4 bases and J lost 5; bases outside the gene matches: 11. CDR3 size: 15 residues. Germline V CDR1 and CDR2: SGHRS, YFSETQ. This CDR3 reads CASSKTGDRGNEQYF. CDR3 bases: TGCGCCAGCAGCAAGACAGGGGACCGCGGAAACGAGCAGTACTTC.

The J gene is TRBJ2-7, the V gene TRBV11-2; D is perhaps TRBD1 (6 bases). The CDR3 is 15 amino acids. Germline V gene lookup returns CDR1 SGHAT and CDR2 FQNNGV. V shed 4 bases and J shed 0 bases, with 13 bases lying between them. The CDR3: CASSYDRFSSYEQYF. The CDR3 nucleotides are TGTGCCAGCAGCTACGACAGGTTCAGCTCCTACGAGCAGTACTTC.